This record concerns one T cell receptor (beta chain) sequence. Its antigen is currently unknown. This record comes from a study of immune evolution from preneoplasia to lung adenocarcinoma. Study-wide results and limits: Top clone share appeared to fall from AAH through AIS, MIA, adenocarcinoma. Normal lung had highest clonality; later lesions appeared denser, more diverse.

Generated by immunoSEQ multiplex PCR, the TCRdb table keeps only in-frame clones and is missing some. The sample has roughly 40,000 clones, roughly four fifths seen once. Resections took place in Japan or China from the mid-2010s to the late 2010s. Each case's diagnosis was confirmed by two pathologists on H&E. The CDR3 spans 14 residues. Germline V gene sequence: CDR1 LGHNT, CDR2 FRNRAP. V was clipped by 3 bases and J by 2 bases, with 7 bases between them. What was sequenced was FFPE invasive lung adenocarcinoma tissue. This chain connects TRBV12-5 to TRBJ2-2; the D gene could be TRBD1 or TRBD2 (5 bases each). The source of this sequence is a person in their sixties with lung adenocarcinoma. CDR3 amino acids: CASGFGTNTGELFF. In nucleotides, the CDR3 is TGTGCTAGTGGTTTCGGGACCAACACCGGGGAGCTGTTTTTT.